This TCR beta chain stems from a study of shared clonotypes between healthy human individuals. As for this clone: Antigen: not known.

Study-wide results and caveats: Generally, estimated richness proved larger in naive subsets than it did in memory subsets.

Every contributor of samples was a Caucasian grown-up residing in Nashville, Tennessee. The study separated CD4+ cells into CD45RA+ naive and CD45RA-negative memory subsets. Assay used: immunoSEQ multiplex PCR; TCRdb lists only in-frame clones, some missing. The sample has roughly 650,000 clones; roughly 97% are singletons. The V segment lost 6 bases and the J segment 5 bases; nucleotides outside the gene matches: 7. The CDR3 runs 15 residues. Germline V gene sequence: CDR1 MDHEN, CDR2 SYDVKM. The gene calls are TRBV28 and TRBJ1-6, with TRBD1 identical over 7 bases. The clonotype was recovered from a woman in her thirties in good health. The sequenced sample was naive CD4+ T cells sorted from blood. Subset denoted: CD45RA+ positively selected. CDR3 in DNA: TGTGCCAGCAGGCTTCCCGGGACAGATAATTCACCCCTCCACTTT. Translation gives CASRLPGTDNSPLHF. The entire variable domain, with the rest obtained from reference TRBV28 and TRBJ1-6, is as follows: DVKVTQSSRYLVKRTGEKVFLECVQDMDHENMFWYRQDPGLGLRLIYFSYDVKMKEKGDIPEGYSVSREKKERFSLILESASTNQTSMYLCASRLPGTDNSPLHFGNGTRLTVT.